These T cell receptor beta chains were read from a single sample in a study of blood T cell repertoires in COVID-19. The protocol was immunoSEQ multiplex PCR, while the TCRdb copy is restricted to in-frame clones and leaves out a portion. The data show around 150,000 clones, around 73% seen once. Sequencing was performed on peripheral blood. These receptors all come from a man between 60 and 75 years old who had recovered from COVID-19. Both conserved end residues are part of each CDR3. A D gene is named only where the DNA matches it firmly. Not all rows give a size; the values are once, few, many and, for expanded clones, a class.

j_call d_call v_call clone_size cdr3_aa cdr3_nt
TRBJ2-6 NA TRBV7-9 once CASSPGGSSGANVLTF TGTGCCAGCAGCCCCGGGGGTTCCTCTGGGGCCAACGTCCTGACTTTC
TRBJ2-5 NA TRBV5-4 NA CASSLLRGQVKETQYF TGTGCCAGCAGCTTGCTACGTGGTCAGGTCAAAGAGACCCAGTACTTC
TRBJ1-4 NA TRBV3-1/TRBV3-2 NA CASSRRGNEKLFF TGTGCCAGCAGCCGCAGGGGAAATGAAAAACTGTTTTTT
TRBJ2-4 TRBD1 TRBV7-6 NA CASSLAPRQGLAKNIQYF TGTGCCAGCAGCTTAGCCCCCAGACAGGGTCTTGCCAAAAACATTCAGTACTTC
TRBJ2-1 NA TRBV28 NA CASSLEDTTANEQFF TGTGCCAGCAGTTTAGAGGACACAACGGCCAATGAGCAGTTCTTC
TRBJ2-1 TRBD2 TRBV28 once CASSLARTSGINEQFF TGTGCCAGCAGTTTGGCCCGGACTAGCGGGATTAATGAGCAGTTCTTC
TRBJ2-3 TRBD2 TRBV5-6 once CASSLGGLGTDTQYF TGTGCCAGCAGCTTGGGGGGACTAGGAACAGATACGCAGTATTTT
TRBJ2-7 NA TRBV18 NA CASSPPAGSYYEQYF TGTGCCAGCTCACCACCGGCGGGATCTTACTACGAGCAGTACTTC
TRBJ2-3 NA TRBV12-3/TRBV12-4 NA CASTAADTQYF TGTGCCAGCACCGCGGCAGATACGCAGTATTTT
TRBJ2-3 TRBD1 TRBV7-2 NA CASSYLSGTGRDTQYF TGTGCCAGCAGCTACCTCTCCGGGACAGGGCGCGATACGCAGTATTTT
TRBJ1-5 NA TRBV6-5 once CASSYSVQGNQPQHF TGTGCCAGCAGTTACTCGGTCCAGGGAAATCAGCCCCAGCATTTT
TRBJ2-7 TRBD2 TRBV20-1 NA CSARSSGEQYF TGCAGTGCTAGATCTAGCGGGGAGCAGTACTTC
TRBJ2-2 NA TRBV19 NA CASSTGRGLGELFF TGTGCCAGTAGTACAGGCAGGGGCTTGGGGGAGCTGTTTTTT
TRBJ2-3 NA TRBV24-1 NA CATSDSDYTDTQYF TGTGCCACCAGTGATTCGGACTACACAGATACGCAGTATTTT
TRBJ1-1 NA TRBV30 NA CAWRREGNTEAFF TGTGCCTGGAGACGGGAGGGGAACACTGAAGCTTTCTTT
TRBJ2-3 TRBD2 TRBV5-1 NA CASNHLTSGRYGDTQYF TGCGCCAGCAACCACCTGACTAGCGGGCGTTATGGGGATACGCAGTATTTT
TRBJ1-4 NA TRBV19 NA CASSKSTEVNEKLFF TGTGCCAGTAGTAAATCGACAGAAGTTAATGAAAAACTGTTTTTT
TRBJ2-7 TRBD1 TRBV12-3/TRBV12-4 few CASSPGTGYEQYF TGTGCCAGCAGTCCCGGGACAGGGTACGAGCAGTACTTC
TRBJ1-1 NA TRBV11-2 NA CASSLELSTEAFF TGTGCCAGCAGCTTAGAATTGAGTACTGAAGCTTTCTTT
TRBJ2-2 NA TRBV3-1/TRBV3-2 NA CASSQDYARGNTGELFF TGTGCCAGCAGCCAAGATTACGCGCGGGGGAACACCGGGGAGCTGTTTTTT
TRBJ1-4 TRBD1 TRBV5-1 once CASSNDRGRDEKLFF TGCGCCAGCAGCAACGACAGGGGGCGCGATGAAAAACTGTTTTTT
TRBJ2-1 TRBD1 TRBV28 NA CASSFRGQGVDEQFF TGTGCCAGCAGTTTTAGGGGACAGGGGGTGGATGAGCAGTTCTTC
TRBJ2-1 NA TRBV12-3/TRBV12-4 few CASSGTGWGEQFF TGTGCCAGCAGCGGTACAGGTTGGGGTGAGCAGTTCTTC
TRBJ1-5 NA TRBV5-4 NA CASSFGGDQPQHF TGTGCCAGCAGCTTCGGGGGGGACCAGCCCCAGCATTTT
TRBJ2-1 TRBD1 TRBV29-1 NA CSVLPDRARGNEQFF TGCAGCGTCCTACCCGACAGGGCGAGGGGAAATGAGCAGTTCTTC
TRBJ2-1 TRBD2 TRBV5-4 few CASSGGGSAYNEQFF TGTGCCAGCAGCGGCGGCGGGAGCGCCTACAATGAGCAGTTCTTC
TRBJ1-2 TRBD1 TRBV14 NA CASSQGYRGPLNYGYTF TGTGCCAGCAGCCAAGGATACAGGGGACCGCTTAACTATGGCTACACCTTC
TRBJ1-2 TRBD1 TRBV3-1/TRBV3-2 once CASSQQEGAYGYTF TGTGCCAGCAGCCAACAGGAGGGGGCCTATGGCTACACCTTC
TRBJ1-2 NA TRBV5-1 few CASSVGSYYGYTF TGCGCCAGCAGCGTCGGGAGCTACTATGGCTACACCTTC
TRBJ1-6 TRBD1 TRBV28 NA CASSRDGQGNSPLHF TGTGCCAGCAGCCGGGACGGACAGGGAAATTCACCCCTCCACTTT
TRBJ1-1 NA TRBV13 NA CASSLGPEGTEAFF TGTGCCAGCAGCTTAGGCCCTGAGGGTACTGAAGCTTTCTTT
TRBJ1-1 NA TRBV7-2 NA CASTLGRDTEAFF TGTGCCAGCACCCTAGGGAGGGACACTGAAGCTTTCTTT
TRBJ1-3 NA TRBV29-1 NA CSVAAGLGNTIYF TGCAGCGTTGCAGCAGGGCTAGGAAACACCATATATTTT
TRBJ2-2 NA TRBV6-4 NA CASRQGGTGELFF TGTGCCAGCAGACAGGGAGGGACCGGGGAGCTGTTTTTT
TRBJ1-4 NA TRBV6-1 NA CASSELGTSNEKLFF TGTGCCAGCAGTGAACTAGGGACTTCTAATGAAAAACTGTTTTTT
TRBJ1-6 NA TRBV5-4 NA CASSLGQGSNSPLHF TGTGCCAGCAGCTTGGGCCAGGGTAGTAATTCACCCCTCCACTTT
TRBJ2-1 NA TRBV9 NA CASSAETGSYNEQFF TGTGCCAGCAGCGCGGAGACTGGCTCCTACAATGAGCAGTTCTTC
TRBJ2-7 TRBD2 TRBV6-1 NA CASSVSLAGSSYEQYF TGTGCCAGCAGTGTAAGCCTAGCGGGGAGCTCCTACGAGCAGTACTTC
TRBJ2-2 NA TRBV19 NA CASTSGGNTGELFF TGTGCCAGTACCTCCGGGGGGAACACCGGGGAGCTGTTTTTT
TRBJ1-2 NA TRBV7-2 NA CASSLQTHILPGNDGYTF TGTGCCAGCAGCTTACAAACCCATATACTCCCAGGGAATGATGGCTACACCTTC
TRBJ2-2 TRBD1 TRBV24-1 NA CATSDFLRQGTDGELFF TGTGCCACCAGTGATTTCCTCAGACAGGGTACTGACGGGGAGCTGTTTTTT
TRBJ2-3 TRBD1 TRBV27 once CASSFDRETDTQYF TGTGCCAGCAGTTTCGACAGGGAAACAGATACGCAGTATTTT
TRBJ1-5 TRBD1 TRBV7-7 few CASSPRTDRGNQPQHF TGTGCTAGCAGCCCCAGGACGGACAGGGGCAATCAGCCCCAGCATTTT
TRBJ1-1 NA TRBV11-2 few CASSLQTYMNTEAFF TGTGCCAGCAGCTTACAAACCTATATGAACACTGAAGCTTTCTTT
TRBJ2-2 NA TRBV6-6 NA CASSPSANTGELFF TGTGCCAGCAGTCCCTCGGCGAACACCGGGGAGCTGTTTTTT
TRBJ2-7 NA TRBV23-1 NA CASSHPWGVYEQYF TGCGCCAGCAGTCATCCCTGGGGAGTCTACGAGCAGTACTTC
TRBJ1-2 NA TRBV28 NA CASREQGNYGYTF TGTGCCAGCAGAGAACAGGGTAACTATGGCTACACCTTC
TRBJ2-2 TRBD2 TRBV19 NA CASRLAGPNTGELFF TGTGCCAGTAGACTAGCGGGCCCGAACACCGGGGAGCTGTTTTTT
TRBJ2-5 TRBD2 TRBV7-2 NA CASSLSLAGGPVQETQYF TGTGCCAGCAGCTTATCGCTAGCGGGAGGTCCGGTGCAAGAGACCCAGTACTTC
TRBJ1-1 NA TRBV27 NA CASGQLNTEAFF TGTGCCAGCGGTCAGTTGAACACTGAAGCTTTCTTT
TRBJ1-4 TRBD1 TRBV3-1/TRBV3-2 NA CASSHTSGTGGEKLFF TGTGCCAGCAGCCATACGTCGGGGACAGGGGGAGAAAAACTGTTTTTT
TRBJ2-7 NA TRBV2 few CASTDTYEQYF TGTGCCAGTACGGACACCTACGAGCAGTACTTC